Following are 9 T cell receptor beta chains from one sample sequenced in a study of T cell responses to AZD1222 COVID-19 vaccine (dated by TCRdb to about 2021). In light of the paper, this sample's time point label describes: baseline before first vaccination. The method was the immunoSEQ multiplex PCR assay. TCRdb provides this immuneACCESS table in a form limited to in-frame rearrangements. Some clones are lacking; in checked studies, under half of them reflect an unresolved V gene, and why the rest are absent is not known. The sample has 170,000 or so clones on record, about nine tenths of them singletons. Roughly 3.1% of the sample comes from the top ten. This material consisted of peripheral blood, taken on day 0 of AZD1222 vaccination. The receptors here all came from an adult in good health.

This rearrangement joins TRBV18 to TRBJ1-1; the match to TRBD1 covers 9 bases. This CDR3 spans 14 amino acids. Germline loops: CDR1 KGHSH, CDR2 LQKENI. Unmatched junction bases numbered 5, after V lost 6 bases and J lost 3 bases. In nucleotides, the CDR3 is TGTGCCAGCTCGGCACAGGGGGCGGACACTGAAGCTTTCTTT. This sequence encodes CASSAQGADTEAFF.

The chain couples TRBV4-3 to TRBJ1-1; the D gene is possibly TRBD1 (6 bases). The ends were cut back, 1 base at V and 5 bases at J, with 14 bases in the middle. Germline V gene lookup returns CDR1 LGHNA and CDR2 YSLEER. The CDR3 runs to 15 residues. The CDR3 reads CASSQVAGGKTEAFF. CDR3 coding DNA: TGCGCCAGCAGCCAAGTCGCGGGGGGCAAGACTGAAGCTTTCTTT.

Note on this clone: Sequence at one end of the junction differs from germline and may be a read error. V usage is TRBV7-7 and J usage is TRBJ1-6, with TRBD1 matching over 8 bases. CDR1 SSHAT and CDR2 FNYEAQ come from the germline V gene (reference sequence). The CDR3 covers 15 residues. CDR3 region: CASSSDRGRNSPLHF. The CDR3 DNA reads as TGTGCTAGCAGCTCCGACAGGGGTCGGAATTCACCCCTCCACTTT.

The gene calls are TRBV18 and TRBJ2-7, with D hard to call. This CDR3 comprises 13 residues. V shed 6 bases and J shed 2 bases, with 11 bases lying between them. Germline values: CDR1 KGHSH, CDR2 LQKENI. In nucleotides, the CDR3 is TGTGCCAGCTCCGTCAGGACGGCCTACGAGCAGTACTTC. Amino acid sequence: CASSVRTAYEQYF.

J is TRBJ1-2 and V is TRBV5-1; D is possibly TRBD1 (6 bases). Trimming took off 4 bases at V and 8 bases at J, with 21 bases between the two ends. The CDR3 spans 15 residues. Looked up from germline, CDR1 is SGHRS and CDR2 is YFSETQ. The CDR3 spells CASSPAFGGQEGYTF. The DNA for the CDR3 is TGCGCCAGCAGCCCCGCCTTTGGGGGGCAGGAGGGCTACACCTTC.

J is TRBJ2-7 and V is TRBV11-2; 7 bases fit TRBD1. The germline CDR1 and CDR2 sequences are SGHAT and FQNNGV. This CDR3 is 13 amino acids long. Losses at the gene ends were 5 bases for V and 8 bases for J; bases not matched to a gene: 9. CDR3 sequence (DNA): TGTGCCAGCAGCCAAGAGGTGACAGGGCAGCAGTACTTC. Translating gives CASSQEVTGQQYF.

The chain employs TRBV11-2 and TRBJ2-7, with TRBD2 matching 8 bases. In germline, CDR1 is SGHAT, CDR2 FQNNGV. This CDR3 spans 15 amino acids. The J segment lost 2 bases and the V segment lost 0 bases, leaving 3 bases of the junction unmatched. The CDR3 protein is CASSLDPAGAYEQYF. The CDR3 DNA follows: TGTGCCAGCAGCTTAGATCCAGCGGGGGCCTACGAGCAGTACTTC.

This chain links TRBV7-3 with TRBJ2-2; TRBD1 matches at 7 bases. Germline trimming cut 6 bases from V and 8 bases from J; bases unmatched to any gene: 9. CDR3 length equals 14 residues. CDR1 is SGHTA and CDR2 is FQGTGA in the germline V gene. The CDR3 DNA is TGTGCCAGCAGTCCACTAACAGGGGTTGGGGAGCTGTTTTTT. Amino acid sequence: CASSPLTGVGELFF.

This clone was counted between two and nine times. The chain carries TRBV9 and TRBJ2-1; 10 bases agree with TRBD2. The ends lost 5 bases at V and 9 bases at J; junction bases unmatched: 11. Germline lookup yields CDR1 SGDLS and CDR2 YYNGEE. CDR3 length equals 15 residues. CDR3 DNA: TGTGCCAGCAGTGGACTAGCGGAACCGGTAGCTGAGCAGTTCTTC. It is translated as CASSGLAEPVAEQFF.